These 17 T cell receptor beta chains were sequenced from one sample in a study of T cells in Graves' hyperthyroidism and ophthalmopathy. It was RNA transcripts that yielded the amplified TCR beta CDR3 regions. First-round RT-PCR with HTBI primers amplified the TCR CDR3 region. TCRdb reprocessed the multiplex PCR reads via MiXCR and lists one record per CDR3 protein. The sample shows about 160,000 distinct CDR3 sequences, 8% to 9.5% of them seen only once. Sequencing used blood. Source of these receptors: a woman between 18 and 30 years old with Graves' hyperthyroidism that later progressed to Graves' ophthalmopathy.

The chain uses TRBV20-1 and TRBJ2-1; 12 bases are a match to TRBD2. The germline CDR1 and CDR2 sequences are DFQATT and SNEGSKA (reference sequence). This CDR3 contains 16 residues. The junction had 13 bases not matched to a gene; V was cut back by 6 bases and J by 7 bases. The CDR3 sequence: CSAHPTTSGSLNEQFF. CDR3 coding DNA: TGCAGTGCCCACCCGACGACTAGCGGGAGTTTAAATGAGCAGTTCTTC.

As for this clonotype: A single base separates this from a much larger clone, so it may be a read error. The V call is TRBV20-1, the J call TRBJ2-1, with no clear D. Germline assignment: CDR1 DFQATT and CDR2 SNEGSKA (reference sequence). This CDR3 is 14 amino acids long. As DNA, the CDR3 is TGCAGTGCTAGAGTAATAGCAGCTTACAATGAGCCGTTCTTC. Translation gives CSARVIAAYNEPFF.

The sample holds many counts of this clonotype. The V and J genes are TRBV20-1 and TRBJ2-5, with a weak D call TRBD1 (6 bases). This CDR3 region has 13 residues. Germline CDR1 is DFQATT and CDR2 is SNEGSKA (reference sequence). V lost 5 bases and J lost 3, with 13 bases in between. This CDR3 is CSALSEGEETQYF. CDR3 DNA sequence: TGCAGTGCTCTTTCTGAGGGGGAAGAGACCCAGTACTTC.

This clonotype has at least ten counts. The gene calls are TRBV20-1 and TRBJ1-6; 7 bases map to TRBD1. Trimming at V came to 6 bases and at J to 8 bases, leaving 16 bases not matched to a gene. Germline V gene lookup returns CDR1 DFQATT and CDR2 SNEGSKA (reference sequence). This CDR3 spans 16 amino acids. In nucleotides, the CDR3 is TGCAGTGCCCTACCTGACAGGGATGGACACCATTCACCCCTCCACTTT. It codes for CSALPDRDGHHSPLHF.

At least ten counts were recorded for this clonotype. The CDR3 DNA sequence: TGTGCCAGCAGTTTAGCAACAGGGATGAACACTGAAGCTTTCTTT. It specifies CASSLATGMNTEAFF. This rearrangement joins TRBV12-3 or TRBV12-4 to TRBJ1-1, with D possibly matching TRBD1 (6 bases). CDR3 length: 15 amino acids. Trimming cost V 0 bases and J 0 bases, with 8 bases left between them.

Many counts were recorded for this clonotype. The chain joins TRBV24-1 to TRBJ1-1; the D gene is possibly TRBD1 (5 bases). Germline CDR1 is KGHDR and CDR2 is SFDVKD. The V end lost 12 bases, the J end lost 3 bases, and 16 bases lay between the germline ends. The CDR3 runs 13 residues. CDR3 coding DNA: TGTGCCTCCACGGGGGAAGGGGACACTGAAGCTTTCTTT. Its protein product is CASTGEGDTEAFF.

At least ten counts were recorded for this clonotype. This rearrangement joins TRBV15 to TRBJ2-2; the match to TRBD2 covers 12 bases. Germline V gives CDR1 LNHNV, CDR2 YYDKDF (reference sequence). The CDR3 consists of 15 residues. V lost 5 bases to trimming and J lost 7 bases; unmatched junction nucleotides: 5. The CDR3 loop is CATSGTSGRIGELFF. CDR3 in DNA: TGTGCCACCAGCGGAACTAGCGGGAGGATCGGGGAGCTGTTTTTT.

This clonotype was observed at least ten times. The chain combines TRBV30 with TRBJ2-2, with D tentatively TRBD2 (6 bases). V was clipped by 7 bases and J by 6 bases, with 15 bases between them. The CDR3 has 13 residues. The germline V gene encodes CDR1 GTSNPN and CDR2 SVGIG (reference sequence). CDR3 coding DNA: TGTGCCTCACGGGGGATTGGCCCCGGGGAGCTGTTTTTT. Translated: CASRGIGPGELFF. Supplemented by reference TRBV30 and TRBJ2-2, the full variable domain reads SQTIHQWPATLVQPVGSPLSLECTVEGTSNPNLYWYRQAAGRGLQLLFYSVGIGQISSEVPQNLSASRPQDRQFILSSKKLLLSDSGFYLCASRGIGPGELFFGEGSRLTVL.

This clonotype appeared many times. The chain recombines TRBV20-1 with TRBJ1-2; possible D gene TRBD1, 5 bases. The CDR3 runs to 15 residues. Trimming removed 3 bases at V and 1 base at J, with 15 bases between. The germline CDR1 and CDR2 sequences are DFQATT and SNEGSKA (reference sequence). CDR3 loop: CSASFGGVINYGYTF. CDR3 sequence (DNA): TGCAGTGCTAGTTTTGGAGGGGTTATTAACTATGGCTACACCTTC.

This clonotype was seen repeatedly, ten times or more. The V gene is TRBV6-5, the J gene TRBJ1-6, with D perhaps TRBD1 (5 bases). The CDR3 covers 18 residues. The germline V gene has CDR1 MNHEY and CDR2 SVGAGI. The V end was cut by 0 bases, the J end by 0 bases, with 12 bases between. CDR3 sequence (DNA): TGTGCCAGCAGTTACTCGAATCGGGGGAGCTCCTATAATTCACCCCTCCACTTT. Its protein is CASSYSNRGSSYNSPLHF.

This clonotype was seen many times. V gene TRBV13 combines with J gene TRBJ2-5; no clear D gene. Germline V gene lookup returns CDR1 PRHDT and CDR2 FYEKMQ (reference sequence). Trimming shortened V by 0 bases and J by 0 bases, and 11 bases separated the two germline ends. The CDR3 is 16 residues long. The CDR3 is CASSLGRAFNQETQYF. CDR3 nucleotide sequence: TGTGCCAGCAGCTTAGGCCGAGCGTTTAACCAAGAGACCCAGTACTTC.

The CDR3 bases are TGCAGTGCTAGAGGCCTTTCGGGGGGGCGGTACGAGCAGTACTTC. Translated: CSARGLSGGRYEQYF. V and J are TRBV20-1 and TRBJ2-7, with 8 bases aligning to TRBD2. The J segment lost 4 bases and the V segment lost 1 base, leaving 9 bases of the junction unmatched. The CDR3 is 15 amino acids. The germline V gene encodes CDR1 DFQATT and CDR2 SNEGSKA (reference sequence).

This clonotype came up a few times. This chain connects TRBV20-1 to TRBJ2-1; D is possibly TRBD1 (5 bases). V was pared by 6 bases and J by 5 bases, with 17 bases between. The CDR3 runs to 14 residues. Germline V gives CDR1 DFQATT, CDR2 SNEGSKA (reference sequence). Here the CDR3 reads CSAPNRRSNNEQFF. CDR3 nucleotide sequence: TGCAGTGCGCCTAACAGGAGATCCAACAATGAGCAGTTCTTC.

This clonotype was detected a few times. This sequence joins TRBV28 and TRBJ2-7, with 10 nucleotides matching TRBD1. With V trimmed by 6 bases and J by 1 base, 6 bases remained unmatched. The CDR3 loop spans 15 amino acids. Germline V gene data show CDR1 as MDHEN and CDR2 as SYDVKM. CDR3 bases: TGTGCCAGCAGGCAGACAGGGGGCCTATCCTACGAGCAGTACTTC. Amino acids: CASRQTGGLSYEQYF.

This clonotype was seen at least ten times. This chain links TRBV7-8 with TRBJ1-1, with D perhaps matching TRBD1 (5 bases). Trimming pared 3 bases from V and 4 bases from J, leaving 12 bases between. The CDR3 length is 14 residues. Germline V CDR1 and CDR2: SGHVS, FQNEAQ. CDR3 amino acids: CASSLFEGPTEAFF. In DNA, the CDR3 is TGTGCCAGCAGCTTGTTTGAGGGGCCCACTGAAGCTTTCTTT.

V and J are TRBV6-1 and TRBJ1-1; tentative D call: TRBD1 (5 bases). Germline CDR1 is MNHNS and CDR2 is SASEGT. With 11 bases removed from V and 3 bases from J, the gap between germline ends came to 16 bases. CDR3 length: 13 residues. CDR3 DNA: TGTGCCGGGGGGGACCAGGAGGACACTGAAGCTTTCTTT. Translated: CAGGDQEDTEAFF.

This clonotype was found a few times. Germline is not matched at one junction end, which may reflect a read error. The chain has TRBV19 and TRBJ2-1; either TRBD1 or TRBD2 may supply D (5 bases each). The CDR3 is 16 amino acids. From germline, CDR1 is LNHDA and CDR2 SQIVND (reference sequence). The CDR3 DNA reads TGTGCCAGTAGTATCGGGACCCCAGGGATCTACAATGAGCAGTCCTTC. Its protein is CASSIGTPGIYNEQSF.